The next 27 T cell receptor beta chains were all read from a single sample in a study of blood T cell repertoires in COVID-19. TCRdb keeps only in-frame clones here, not all; method: immunoSEQ multiplex PCR. The profile shows 300,000 to 400,000 clones, about 89% of them singletons. Sequencing was carried out using peripheral blood. The receptors were gathered from a woman between 50 and 59 years old with COVID-19, enrolled during active disease.

The chain has TRBV7-8 and TRBJ1-4, with 7 bases aligning to TRBD1. Germline lookup yields CDR1 SGHVS and CDR2 FQNEAQ. The CDR3 consists of 16 residues. The V segment lost 1 base and the J segment 2 bases; nucleotides outside the gene matches: 4. CDR3 nucleotide sequence: TGTGCCAGCAGCTTAGGGGGACAGATCACTAATGAAAAACTGTTTTTT. Its translation is CASSLGGQITNEKLFF.

The chain couples TRBV27 to TRBJ1-4, with 8 bases that match TRBD1. There are 15 residues in the CDR3. J was trimmed by 1 base and V by 5 bases; bases with no gene match: 3. The germline gives CDR1 MNHEY, CDR2 SMNVEV (reference sequence). CDR3 loop: CASSAQGGTNEKLFF. The CDR3 DNA is TGTGCCAGCAGTGCACAGGGGGGAACTAATGAAAAACTGTTTTTT.

V usage is TRBV7-9 and J usage is TRBJ2-7; 8 nucleotides match TRBD2. The CDR3 has 14 residues. Germline values: CDR1 SEHNR, CDR2 FQNEAQ (reference sequence). The V and J ends lost 4 bases and 3 bases, in that order; junction bases with no gene match: 5. CDR3 sequence: CASSSSGGLYEQYF. DNA of the CDR3: TGTGCCAGCAGCTCAAGCGGGGGACTCTACGAGCAGTACTTC.

This chain uses TRBV15 with TRBJ1-5; D might be TRBD1 (5 bases). Trimming stripped 4 bases from V and 2 bases from J, with 15 bases between. CDR1 LNHNV and CDR2 YYDKDF come from the germline V gene (reference sequence). CDR3 size: 16 residues. CDR3 nucleotides: TGTGCCACCAGCAACGCCAGGGTAACGGGCAATCAGCCCCAGCATTTT. Protein sequence: CATSNARVTGNQPQHF.

The V gene is TRBV25-1, the J gene TRBJ2-6, with TRBD1 matching 11 bases. Germline V lookup: CDR1 MGHDK, CDR2 SYGVNS. V lost 3 bases to trimming and J lost 3 bases; unmatched junction nucleotides: 7. The length of the CDR3 is 18 residues. The CDR3 region is CASSDFRTGGGGANVLTF. The CDR3 DNA follows: TGTGCCAGCAGTGACTTTAGGACAGGGGGCGGTGGGGCCAACGTCCTGACTTTC.

This rearrangement joins TRBV5-1 to TRBJ1-6; no definite D call. Deletions cut 4 bases from V and 9 bases from J, with 14 bases between. Per the germline V gene, CDR1 is SGHRS and CDR2 is YFSETQ. The CDR3 contains 14 residues. CDR3 sequence: CASSQDVMGSPLHF. DNA of the CDR3: TGCGCCAGCAGCCAGGATGTGATGGGTTCACCCCTCCACTTT.

On this clone: This sample also contains other DNA sequences that code for the same CDR3. The chain combines TRBV30 with TRBJ1-5, with unresolved D. Deletions cut 4 bases from V and 4 bases from J, with 11 bases between. The CDR3 extends over 13 amino acids. CDR1 GTSNPN and CDR2 SVGIG come from the germline V gene (reference sequence). The DNA for the CDR3 is TGTGCCTGGACGCGGGGAGGTAATCAGCCCCAGCATTTT. It specifies CAWTRGGNQPQHF. Supplemented by reference TRBV30 and TRBJ1-5, the full variable domain reads SQTIHQWPATLVQPVGSPLSLECTVEGTSNPNLYWYRQAAGRGLQLLFYSVGIGQISSEVPQNLSASRPQDRQFILSSKKLLLSDSGFYLCAWTRGGNQPQHFGDGTRLSIL.

The chain combines TRBV27 with TRBJ1-2; TRBD1 is a possible D gene (5 bases). This CDR3 contains 13 residues. The V end lost 3 bases, the J end lost 7 bases, and 12 bases lay between the germline ends. The V gene's germline CDR1 is MNHEY and CDR2 SMNVEV (reference sequence). The CDR3 loop is CASSFLRGGGYTF. CDR3 sequence (DNA): TGTGCCAGCAGTTTTTTACGGGGGGGTGGCTACACCTTC.

The V and J genes are TRBV30 and TRBJ1-1; D not certain. Trimming removed 0 bases from V and 6 bases from J, with 5 bases in between. The CDR3 extends over 11 amino acids. Germline V gene sequence: CDR1 GTSNPN, CDR2 SVGIG (reference sequence). CDR3 amino acids: CAWSVYAEAFF. CDR3 nucleotide sequence: TGTGCCTGGAGTGTCTACGCTGAAGCTTTCTTT.

The chain carries TRBV5-1 and TRBJ2-3; 13 bases agree with TRBD2. V shed 0 bases, J shed 6 bases, and the junction held 4 bases outside the gene matches. CDR1 SGHRS and CDR2 YFSETQ come from the germline V gene. The CDR3 runs to 16 residues. The chain's CDR3 is CASSLAGTSGMDTQYF. CDR3 in DNA: TGCGCCAGCAGCTTGGCCGGGACTAGCGGGATGGATACGCAGTATTTT.

The rearrangement links TRBV5-1 to TRBJ2-3; D gene ambiguous. Trimming left V 4 bases short and J 4 bases short, with 4 bases between. This CDR3 has 11 amino acids. The germline gives CDR1 SGHRS, CDR2 YFSETQ. The CDR3 sequence is CASSISDTQYF. The CDR3 nucleotides read TGCGCCAGCAGCATATCAGATACGCAGTATTTT.

This chain links TRBV2 with TRBJ2-7; D possibly corresponds to TRBD2 (6 bases). Trimming took 7 bases from V and 1 from J, leaving 14 bases between them. This CDR3 is 14 amino acids long. Germline V gene lookup returns CDR1 SNHLY and CDR2 FYNNEI. CDR3 in DNA: TGTGCCAGCACCAAACAGGAGGGATCCTACGAGCAGTACTTC. Protein sequence: CASTKQEGSYEQYF.

The J gene is TRBJ2-7, the V gene TRBV11-3, with D possibly being TRBD1 (5 bases). This CDR3 is 14 amino acids long. CDR1 is SGHNT, CDR2 YENEEA, per germline. V lost 1 base and J lost 4, with 11 bases in between. Here the CDR3 DNA reads TGTGCCAGCAGCTTAGTGCAGGGCTCTTACGAGCAGTACTTC. Translated: CASSLVQGSYEQYF.

This chain links TRBV30 with TRBJ1-5, with 11 positions matching TRBD1. This CDR3 has 17 amino acids. Trimming took 7 bases from V and 0 from J; bases not matched to a gene: 11. CDR1 and CDR2 from the germline V gene are GTSNPN and SVGIG (reference sequence). The CDR3 protein is CAYRSWDRGFSNQPQHF. CDR3 bases: TGTGCCTACAGAAGTTGGGACAGGGGGTTTAGCAATCAGCCCCAGCATTTT.

V and J are TRBV29-1 and TRBJ2-3; 11 bases fit TRBD2. V was clipped by 6 bases and J by 4 bases; unmatched bases: 6. Germline loops: CDR1 SQVTM, CDR2 ANQGSEA. The CDR3 consists of 14 residues. CDR3 amino acids: CSVPGTSGSDTQYF. CDR3 bases: TGCAGCGTCCCCGGGACTAGCGGATCAGATACGCAGTATTTT.

The chain combines TRBV19 with TRBJ1-2, with unresolved D. Germline V gives CDR1 LNHDA, CDR2 SQIVND (reference sequence). V was pared by 3 bases and J by 5 bases, with 13 bases between. CDR3 length equals 14 residues. The chain's CDR3 is CASSIGESAYGYTF. The CDR3 bases are TGTGCCAGTAGTATCGGAGAGTCGGCTTATGGCTACACCTTC. Full variable domain (missing parts from reference TRBV19 and TRBJ1-2): DGGITQSPKYLFRKEGQNVTLSCEQNLNHDAMYWYRQDPGQGLRLIYYSQIVNDFQKGDIAEGYSVSREKKESFPLTVTSAQKNPTAFYLCASSIGESAYGYTFGSGTRLTVV.

This rearrangement joins TRBV5-1 to TRBJ2-1; a weak D match, TRBD2 (5 bases). Germline CDR1 and CDR2: SGHRS and YFSETQ. The CDR3 has 20 amino acids. The V and J ends lost 0 bases and 3 bases respectively, with 25 bases between them. CDR3 in amino acids: CASSLGNNFRPAAHYNEQFF. Here the CDR3 DNA reads TGCGCCAGCAGCTTGGGTAATAACTTTCGTCCAGCGGCCCACTACAATGAGCAGTTCTTC.

The rearrangement uses TRBV7-9 and TRBJ1-2, with 7 bases identical to TRBD1. J gave up 4 bases and V 5 bases, and 4 bases lay outside the gene matches. The CDR3 covers 13 residues. From germline, CDR1 is SEHNR and CDR2 FQNEAQ (reference sequence). CDR3 sequence (DNA): TGTGCCAGCAGCCGACAGGGATCCTATGGCTACACCTTC. Residues: CASSRQGSYGYTF.

In its sample, this clone was seen many times. The chain is built from TRBV7-8 and TRBJ1-2, with 9 nucleotides matching TRBD1. Trimming cost V 7 bases and J 1 base; bases outside gene matches: 13. CDR1 and CDR2 from the germline V gene are SGHVS and FQNEAQ. The CDR3 runs to 17 residues. CDR3 DNA: TGTGCCAGCACCCGAAGGGACAGGGCCTCTCATAACTATGGCTACACCTTC. This sequence encodes CASTRRDRASHNYGYTF.

The chain uses TRBV10-1 and TRBJ2-3; 12 bases align to TRBD2. Trimming removed 4 bases from V and 2 bases from J; junction bases left unmatched: 1. Germline V CDR1 and CDR2: WNHNN, SYGVQD (reference sequence). The CDR3 runs to 15 residues. The CDR3 sequence is CASSGTSGTTDTQYF. The CDR3 DNA sequence: TGCGCCAGCAGTGGGACTAGCGGGACCACAGATACGCAGTATTTT.

The DNA of the CDR3 is TGTGCCAGCAGCGGAAGCCGGAGCTCCTACAATGAGCAGTTCTTC. Its translation: CASSGSRSSYNEQFF. This rearrangement joins TRBV7-3 to TRBJ2-1; D is unresolved. CDR1 is SGHTA, CDR2 FQGTGA, per germline. Trimming took off 5 bases at V and 0 bases at J, with 11 bases between the two ends. This CDR3 spans 15 amino acids.

The CDR3 DNA follows: TGTGCCAGCAGCCGAGGGACTTTCTATGGCTACACCTTC. Translated, it gives CASSRGTFYGYTF. V is TRBV27 and J is TRBJ1-2, with D possibly being TRBD1 (5 bases). The CDR3 consists of 13 residues. Trimming took 6 bases from V and 4 from J, leaving 12 bases between them. Germline values: CDR1 MNHEY, CDR2 SMNVEV (reference sequence).

This chain joins TRBV12-1 and TRBJ2-5; whether TRBD2, the table's D call, matches the DNA was not checked. TRBV12-1 is classified as a pseudogene. This CDR3 region has 18 residues. As DNA, the CDR3 is TGTGCCAGCAGCTTGATAGGGACTAGCGAATGGTGCTGGGAGACCCAGTACTTC. This codes for CASSLIGTSEWCWETQYF.

The V call is TRBV12-3 or TRBV12-4, the J call TRBJ2-1, with D tentatively TRBD1 (6 bases). V lost 7 bases and J lost 7, with 11 bases in between. The CDR3 has 12 amino acids. The CDR3 coding sequence is TGTGCCAGCATTAACCAGGGGAATGAGCAGTTCTTC. Protein sequence: CASINQGNEQFF.

This clone appeared once. This chain connects TRBV19 to TRBJ2-7, with 8 positions matching TRBD1. The V and J ends lost 4 bases and 0 bases, in that order; junction bases with no gene match: 5. This CDR3 has 15 amino acids. CDR1 is LNHDA, CDR2 SQIVND, per germline (reference sequence). The CDR3 DNA is TGTGCCAGTAGTACCACAGGGGGAAACTCCTACGAGCAGTACTTC. Protein: CASSTTGGNSYEQYF. Full variable domain (remainder filled in from reference TRBV19 and TRBJ2-7): DGGITQSPKYLFRKEGQNVTLSCEQNLNHDAMYWYRQDPGQGLRLIYYSQIVNDFQKGDIAEGYSVSREKKESFPLTVTSAQKNPTAFYLCASSTTGGNSYEQYFGPGTRLTVT.

V and J are TRBV11-2 and TRBJ2-3; TRBD2 aligns across 13 bases. The CDR3 spans 15 residues. Germline CDR1 SGHAT, CDR2 FQNNGV. The J segment lost 8 bases and the V segment lost 3 bases, leaving 5 bases of the junction unmatched. The CDR3 DNA reads as TGTGCCAGCAGCTTGCTGACTAGCGGGAGGAGTACGCAGTATTTT. Translating gives CASSLLTSGRSTQYF.

The chain has TRBV5-4 and TRBJ2-7; tentative D call: TRBD2 (6 bases). The CDR3 has 16 residues. With 4 bases removed from V and 0 bases from J, the gap between germline ends came to 17 bases. CDR1 and CDR2 (germline): SGHNT, YYREEE (reference sequence). The CDR3 coding sequence is TGTGCCAGCAGCAAAACACTCGGGACTGACTCCTACGAGCAGTACTTC. Its protein product is CASSKTLGTDSYEQYF.